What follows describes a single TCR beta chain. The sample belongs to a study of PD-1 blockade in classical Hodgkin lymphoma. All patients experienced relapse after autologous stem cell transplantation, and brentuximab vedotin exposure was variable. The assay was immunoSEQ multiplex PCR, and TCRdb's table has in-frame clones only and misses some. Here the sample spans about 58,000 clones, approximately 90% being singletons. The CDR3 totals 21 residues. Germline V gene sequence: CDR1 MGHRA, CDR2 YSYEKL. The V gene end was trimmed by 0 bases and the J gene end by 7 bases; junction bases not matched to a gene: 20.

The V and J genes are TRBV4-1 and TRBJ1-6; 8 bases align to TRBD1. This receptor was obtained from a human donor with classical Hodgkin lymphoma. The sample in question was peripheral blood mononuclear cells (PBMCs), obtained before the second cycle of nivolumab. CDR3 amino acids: CASSQDHTGGGKFPLNSPLHF. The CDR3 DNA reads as TGCGCCAGCAGCCAAGATCACACAGGGGGAGGTAAATTCCCGTTGAATTCACCCCTCCACTTT.